This T cell receptor (beta chain) derives from a study of T cell repertoires in cytomegalovirus infection. Study-level results: CMV-specific TCR beta clonotypes restricted by HLA-C dominated the ex vivo response.

This clonotype was counted only a few times. The antigen is unknown. In TCRdb, the reads were re-called with MiXCR into one record per CDR3 protein. Found here are under 600,000 distinct CDR3 sequences, more than 15% of them singletons; the top ten hold around 25%. In germline, CDR1 is LNHDA, CDR2 SQIVND (reference sequence). CDR3 length: 17 amino acids. The V end was cut by 1 base, the J end by 7 bases, with 22 bases between. The clonotype comes from a human donor in good health (CMV status not recorded). Some clones in this sample may be carry-over from other donors' samples. The specimen was CD8+ T cells from PBMCs. The gene calls are TRBV19 and TRBJ2-5; TRBD1 might be the D (6 bases). The CDR3 region has the DNA TGTGCCAGTAGTATAGTTCCGACAGGAGTGGGCAAGGTGACCCAGTACTTC. Translation: CASSIVPTGVGKVTQYF.